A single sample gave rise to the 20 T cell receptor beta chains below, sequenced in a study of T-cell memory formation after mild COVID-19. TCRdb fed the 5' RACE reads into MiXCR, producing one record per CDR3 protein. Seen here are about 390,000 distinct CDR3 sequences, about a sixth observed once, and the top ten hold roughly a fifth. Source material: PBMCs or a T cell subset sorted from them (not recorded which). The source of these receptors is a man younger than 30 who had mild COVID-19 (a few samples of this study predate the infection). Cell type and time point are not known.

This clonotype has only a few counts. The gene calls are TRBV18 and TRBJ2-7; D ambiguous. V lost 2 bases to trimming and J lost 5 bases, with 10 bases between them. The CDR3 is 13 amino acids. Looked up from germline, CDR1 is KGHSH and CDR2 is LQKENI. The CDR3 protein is CASSPNPRHEQYF. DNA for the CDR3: TGTGCCAGCTCACCAAACCCTCGGCACGAGCAGTACTTC.

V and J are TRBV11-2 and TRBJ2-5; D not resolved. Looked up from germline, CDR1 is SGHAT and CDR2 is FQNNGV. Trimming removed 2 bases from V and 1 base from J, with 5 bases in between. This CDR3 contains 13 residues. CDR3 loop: CASSLMIQETQYF. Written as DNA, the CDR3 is TGTGCCAGCAGCTTAATGATCCAAGAGACCCAGTACTTC.

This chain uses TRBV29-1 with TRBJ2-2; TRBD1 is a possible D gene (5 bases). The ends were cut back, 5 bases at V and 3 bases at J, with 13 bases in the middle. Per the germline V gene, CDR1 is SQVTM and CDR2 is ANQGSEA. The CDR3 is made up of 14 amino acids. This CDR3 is CSVRRGEDTGELFF. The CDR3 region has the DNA TGCAGCGTTAGAAGGGGCGAGGACACCGGGGAGCTGTTTTTT.

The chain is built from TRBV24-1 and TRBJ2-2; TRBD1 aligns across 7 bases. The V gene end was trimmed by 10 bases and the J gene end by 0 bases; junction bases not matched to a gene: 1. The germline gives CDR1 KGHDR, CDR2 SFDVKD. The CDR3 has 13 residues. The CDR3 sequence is CATQGSNTGELFF. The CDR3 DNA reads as TGTGCCACACAGGGGTCGAACACCGGGGAGCTGTTTTTT.

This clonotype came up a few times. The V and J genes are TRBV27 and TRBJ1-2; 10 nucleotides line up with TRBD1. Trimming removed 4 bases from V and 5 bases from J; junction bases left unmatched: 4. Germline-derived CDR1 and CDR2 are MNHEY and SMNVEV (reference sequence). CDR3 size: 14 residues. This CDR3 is CASSSWTGGYGYTF. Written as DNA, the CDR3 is TGTGCCAGCAGTTCGTGGACAGGGGGATATGGCTACACCTTC.

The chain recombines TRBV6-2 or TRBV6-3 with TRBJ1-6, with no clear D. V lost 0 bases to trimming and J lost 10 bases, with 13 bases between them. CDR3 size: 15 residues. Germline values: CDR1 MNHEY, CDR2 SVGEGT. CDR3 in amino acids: CASSYSVRLESPLHF. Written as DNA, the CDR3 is TGTGCCAGCAGTTACTCGGTGCGTCTTGAGTCACCCCTCCACTTT.

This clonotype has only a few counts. CDR3 region: CASSLVVGSGGAYYNEQFF. The CDR3 coding sequence is TGTGCCAGCAGCTTAGTCGTCGGGAGCGGGGGGGCCTATTACAATGAGCAGTTCTTC. The J gene is TRBJ2-1, the V gene TRBV7-9, with 10 positions matching TRBD2. Germline V lookup: CDR1 SEHNR, CDR2 FQNEAQ (reference sequence). This CDR3 has 19 amino acids. Trimming removed 1 base from V and 4 bases from J; junction bases left unmatched: 13.

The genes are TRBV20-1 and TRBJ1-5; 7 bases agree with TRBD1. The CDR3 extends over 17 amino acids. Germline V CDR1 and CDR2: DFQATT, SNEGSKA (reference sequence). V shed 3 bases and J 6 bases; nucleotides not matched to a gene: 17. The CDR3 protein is CSASGTGEKTYFQPQHF. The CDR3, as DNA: TGCAGTGCTAGTGGCACAGGGGAAAAAACCTACTTTCAGCCCCAGCATTTT.

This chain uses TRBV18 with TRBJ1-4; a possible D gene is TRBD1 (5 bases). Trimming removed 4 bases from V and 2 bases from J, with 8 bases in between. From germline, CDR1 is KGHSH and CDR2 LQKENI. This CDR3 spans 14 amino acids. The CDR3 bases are TGTGCCAGCTCACAGGGGTCCACTAATGAAAAACTGTTTTTT. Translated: CASSQGSTNEKLFF.

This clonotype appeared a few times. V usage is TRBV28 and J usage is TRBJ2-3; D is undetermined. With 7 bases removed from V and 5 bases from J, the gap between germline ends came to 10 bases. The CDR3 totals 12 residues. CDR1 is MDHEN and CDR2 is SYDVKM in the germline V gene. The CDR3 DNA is TGTGCCAGCACCAACCCCTTAGATACGCAGTATTTT. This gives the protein CASTNPLDTQYF.

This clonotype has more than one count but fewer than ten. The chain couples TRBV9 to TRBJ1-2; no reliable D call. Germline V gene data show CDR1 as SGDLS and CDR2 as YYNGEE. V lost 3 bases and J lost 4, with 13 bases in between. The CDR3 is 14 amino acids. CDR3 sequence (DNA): TGTGCCAGCAGCGCGCGCGCAAACCTCTATGGCTACACCTTC. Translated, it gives CASSARANLYGYTF.

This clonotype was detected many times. The CDR3, as DNA: TGTGCCAGCACCCCCGGCAGAGAAGCTTTCTTT. Residues: CASTPGREAFF. V usage is TRBV7-2 and J usage is TRBJ1-1, with D hard to call. Germline V gene data show CDR1 as SGHTA and CDR2 as FQGNSA. The V and J ends lost 7 bases and 8 bases respectively, with 11 bases between them. The CDR3 extends over 11 amino acids.

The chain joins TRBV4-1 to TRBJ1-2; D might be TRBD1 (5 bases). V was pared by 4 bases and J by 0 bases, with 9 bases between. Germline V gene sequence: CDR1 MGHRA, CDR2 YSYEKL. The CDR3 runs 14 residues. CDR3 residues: CASSRQGSNYGYTF. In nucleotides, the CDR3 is TGCGCCAGCAGCCGGCAGGGTTCTAACTATGGCTACACCTTC.

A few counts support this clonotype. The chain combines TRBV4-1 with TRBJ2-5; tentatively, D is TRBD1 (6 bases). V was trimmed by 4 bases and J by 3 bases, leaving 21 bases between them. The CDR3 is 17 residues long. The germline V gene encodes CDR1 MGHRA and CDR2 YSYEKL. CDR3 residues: CASSRSEGVVSEETQYF. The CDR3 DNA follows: TGCGCCAGCAGCCGCTCCGAGGGGGTTGTTAGTGAAGAGACCCAGTACTTC.

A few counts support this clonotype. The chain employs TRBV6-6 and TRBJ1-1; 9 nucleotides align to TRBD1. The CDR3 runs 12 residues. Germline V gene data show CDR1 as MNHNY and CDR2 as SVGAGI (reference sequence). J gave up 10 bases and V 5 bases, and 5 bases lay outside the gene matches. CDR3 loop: CASSVGQGRAFF. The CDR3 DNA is TGTGCCAGCAGTGTTGGACAGGGGAGAGCTTTCTTT.

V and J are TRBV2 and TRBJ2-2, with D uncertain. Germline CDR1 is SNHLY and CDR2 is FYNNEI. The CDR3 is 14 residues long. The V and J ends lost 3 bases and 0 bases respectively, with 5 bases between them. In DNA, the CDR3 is TGTGCCAGCAGTGAGCTAGCGAACACCGGGGAGCTGTTTTTT. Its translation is CASSELANTGELFF.

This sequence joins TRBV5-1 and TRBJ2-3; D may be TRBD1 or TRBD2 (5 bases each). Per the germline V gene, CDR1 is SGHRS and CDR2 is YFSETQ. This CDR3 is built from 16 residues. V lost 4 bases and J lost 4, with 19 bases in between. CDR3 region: CASSPGTTPLADTQYF. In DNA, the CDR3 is TGCGCCAGCAGCCCAGGGACCACCCCTTTAGCAGATACGCAGTATTTT.

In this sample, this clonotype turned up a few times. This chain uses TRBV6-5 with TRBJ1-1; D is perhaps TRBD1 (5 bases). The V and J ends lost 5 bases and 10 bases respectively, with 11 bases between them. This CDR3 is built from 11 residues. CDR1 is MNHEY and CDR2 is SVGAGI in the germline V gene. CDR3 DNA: TGTGCCAGCAGTACCGGGGGGGGAGCTTTCTTT. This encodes CASSTGGGAFF.

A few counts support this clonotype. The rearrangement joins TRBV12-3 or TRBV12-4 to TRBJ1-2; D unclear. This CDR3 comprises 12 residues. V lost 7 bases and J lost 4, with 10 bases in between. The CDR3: CASTRPSYGYTF. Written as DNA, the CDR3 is TGTGCCAGCACCCGACCTAGCTATGGCTACACCTTC.

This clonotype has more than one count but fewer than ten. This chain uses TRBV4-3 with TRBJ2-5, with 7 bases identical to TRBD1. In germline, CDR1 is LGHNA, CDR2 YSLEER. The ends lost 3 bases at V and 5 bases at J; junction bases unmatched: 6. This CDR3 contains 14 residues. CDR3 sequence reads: CASSQMLGGETQYF. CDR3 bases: TGCGCCAGCAGCCAGATGCTAGGGGGCGAGACCCAGTACTTC.